The T cell receptor beta chain described here comes from a study of shared clonotypes between healthy human individuals (dated by TCRdb to the early 2020s). Background for the entire study: The cohort included a few men and a couple of women between 18 and 49 years of age. Blood TCR repertoires of a handful of healthy adults were deeply sequenced to estimate repertoire size and the extent of clonotype sharing between individuals. Libraries were prepared and TCR repertoires were sequenced by different laboratories using diverse techniques, in order to increase sequencing depth and limit assay-specific biases. For each donor, CD4 naive and CD4 memory were each run on three plates, CD8 naive on two plates, and CD8 memory on one plate. Per donor, leukapheresis produced somewhere between about 0.8 and 9 billion PBMCs. What the authors observed across the whole study: Only blood was sampled, and tissue TCR repertoires likely differ from those in blood. Incomplete sequencing was indicated by rarefaction of sorted-subset datasets, despite the large sequencing depth. Compared with non-shared clonotypes, clonotypes shared by all four sorted-subset donors had higher generation probabilities. Around 5.4% of naive CD4, 3.5% of naive CD8, roughly 2.5% of memory CD4, and 0.4% of memory CD8 clonotypes were shared across several donors. Based on pairwise subsampling, the degree of clonotype sharing among donors was expected to be affected by sequencing depth. Larger estimated clonotype richness was generally found for naive subsets than for memory subsets. The genetic and exposure-history diversity represented was limited by the small number of donors.

Inclusive of the bounding cysteine and phenylalanine, the CDR3 is 10 residues long. The entry retains the CDR3 DNA only, 30 bases that are in frame from base 1. As encoded in the germline V gene (reference sequence), CDR1 is DFQATT while CDR2 is SNEGSKA. At the junction V is shortened by 6 bases and J by 11 bases; bases outside the gene matches: 6. To note about this clone: The specificity of this receptor is unknown. There are no base qualities to consult, and no much larger clone falls within one base.

The donors were healthy, HIV-negative adults with no recently reported acute infections or vaccinations. Every donor was a Caucasian adult living in Nashville, Tennessee, USA. CD4+ T cells were enriched through magnetic negative selection, after which naive cells were positively selected on CD45RA and the remaining negative fraction served as the memory subset. Blood was collected by leukapheresis, and PBMCs were isolated by Ficoll-Histopaque density gradient centrifugation and then cryopreserved in liquid nitrogen vapor phase. Purity and quantity of every magnetically sorted T cell population were checked by analytical flow cytometry. Genomic DNA was isolated from every sorted fraction and measured by UV absorbance on a Nanodrop 2000c. Using the deep immunoSEQ assay, TCR CDR3 regions were amplified from genomic DNA by multiplex PCR. For each cell subset, the extracted genomic DNA was distributed evenly across all wells of several immunoSEQ 96-well plates, and each plate served as one replicate. For sorted subsets, about 210 ng of genomic DNA, equivalent to some 30,000 T cell genomes, went into each replicate PCR. The purified libraries were quantified using a Qubit 3.0 fluorometer, sized with a Bioanalyzer 2100, and then quantified again using the KAPA Library Quantification kit. Every immunoSEQ 96-well plate was sequenced on a separate single-read 150-cycle Illumina NextSeq 550 flow cell. In the paper's pipeline: The immunoSEQ output contained only junctional sequences without quality scores, so filtering could not match that applied to full-length reads. Sequences were annotated with PyIR, a Python wrapper for IgBLAST v1.9, and V/J genes and CDR3 were assigned using IMGT germline references. Any read was removed if the V/J assignment was weak (E-value above 1e-6), the CDR3 was missing, or the read contained stop codons, out-of-frame junctions, or ambiguous translated residues. V3J clonotypes were defined as sequences sharing an identical inferred V gene, J gene, and CDR3 amino acid sequence. The percentage overlap between two repertoires was calculated by dividing the number of shared unique clonotypes by the size of the smaller repertoire. Repertoire richness was assessed with RTK rarefaction, the Chao1 estimator, and Recon v2.1 estimates of unobserved clonotypes. Generation probabilities were computed with OLGA for all TCRbeta clonotypes obtained by the gDNA method from a handful of donors. Drawn from immuneACCESS, this table holds only the in-frame rearrangements with V and J called that TCRdb kept. Clones are partly lost; checked studies trace under half to an unresolved V gene and leave the rest unexplained. V and J calls and clone size are given by that table; D and trimming were obtained from the DNA. Across this sample there are 2,500,000 or so clones, with 80% to 95% seen only once. The ten largest clones add up to around 0.4% of the sample.

Material: naive CD4+ T cells from PBMCs. The meaning of the sample's cell subset or site label: CD45RA+ positively selected. The source of this sequence is a man younger than 35 in good health. Some clones in this sample may be carry-over from other donors' samples. The chain uses TRBV20-1 and TRBJ2-7; the central 8 bases match TRBD1. The CDR3 region: CSAGNRGEYF. The DNA reads TGCAGTGCCGGCAACAGGGGGGAGTACTTC.